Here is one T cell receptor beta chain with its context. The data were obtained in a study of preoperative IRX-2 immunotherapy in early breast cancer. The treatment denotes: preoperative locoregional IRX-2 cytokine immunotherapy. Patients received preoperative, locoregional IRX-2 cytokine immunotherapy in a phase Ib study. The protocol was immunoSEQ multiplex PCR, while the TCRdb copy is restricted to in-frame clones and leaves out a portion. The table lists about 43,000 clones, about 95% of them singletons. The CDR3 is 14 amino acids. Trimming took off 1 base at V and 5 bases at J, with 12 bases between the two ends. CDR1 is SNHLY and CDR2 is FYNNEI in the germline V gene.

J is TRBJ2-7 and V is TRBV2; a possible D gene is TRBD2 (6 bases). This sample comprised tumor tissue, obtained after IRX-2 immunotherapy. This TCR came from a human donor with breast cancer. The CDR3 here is CASSEGQRANEQYF. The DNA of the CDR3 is TGTGCCAGCAGTGAAGGTCAGCGGGCGAACGAGCAGTACTTC. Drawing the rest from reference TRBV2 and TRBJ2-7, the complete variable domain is EPEVTQTPSHQVTQMGQEVILRCVPISNHLYFYWYRQILGQKVEFLVSFYNNEISEKSEIFDDQFSVERPDGSNFTLKIRSTKLEDSAMYFCASSEGQRANEQYFGPGTRLTVT.